Detailed here is one T cell receptor (beta chain). The data originate from a study of blood T cell repertoires in COVID-19. Study information: Some COVID-19 samples were acute and others convalescent; all came from the United States, Italy and Spain. From T cells, B-cell-depleted T cells, or PBMCs came the material, which was cDNA or gDNA.

Germline V gives CDR1 SNHLY, CDR2 FYNNEI. The CDR3 has 14 amino acids. V lost 4 bases to trimming and J lost 9 bases, with 15 bases between them. In the source study's methods: How many nucleated cells were present was estimated from reference gene primer amplification. Libraries were prepared by immunoSEQ multiplex PCR; TCRdb keeps only in-frame clonotypes and omits some of them. The D gene and trimming were derived from the DNA, and the V and J assignments and clone size from that table. The data show hundreds of thousands of clones, with 85% seen just once and roughly 3.4% held by the top ten. The sample comprised peripheral blood. This receptor was identified in a woman between 18 and 29 years old with acute or convalescent COVID-19. The V gene is TRBV2, the J gene TRBJ1-4, with unresolved D. The CDR3 DNA sequence: TGTGCCAGCAGTGGATCGGCGGAACTACAAAAACTGTTTTTT. Translating gives CASSGSAELQKLFF.